These T cell receptor beta chains were read from a single sample in a study of response to subunit inactivated influenza vaccine. MiXCR, run by TCRdb on the RT-PCR reads, gives a single entry per CDR3 protein. The sample lists roughly 620,000 distinct CDR3 sequences, approximately 11% occurring once. The same sample was also studied in work on T cells expressing NK-cell markers.

The material sequenced was PBMCs from blood, taken on the day of vaccination. The receptors shown here come from a man aged 45 to 65 who received an inactivated influenza vaccine. Both conserved end residues are part of each CDR3. A D gene is named only where the DNA matches it firmly. Clone size is not always given. Where it is, it says once, few, many or a class for expanded clones.

clone size	V gene	D gene	J gene	CDR3 protein	CDR3 DNA
few	TRBV6-2/TRBV6-3	.	TRBJ2-5	CASSYGTSRETQYF	TGTGCCAGCAGTTACGGTACTAGCCGAGAGACCCAGTACTTC
.	TRBV7-9	.	TRBJ2-7	CASSLDGGREQYF	TGTGCCAGCAGCTTAGATGGAGGGAGGGAGCAGTACTTC
once	TRBV2	.	TRBJ2-7	CASSVAVGLLNEQYF	TGTGCCAGCAGTGTCGCCGTGGGTCTTCTAAACGAGCAGTACTTC
.	TRBV12-3/TRBV12-4	.	TRBJ1-6	CASSFGTAGDSPLHF	TGTGCCAGCAGTTTTGGGACGGCAGGAGATTCACCCCTCCACTTT
.	TRBV6-2/TRBV6-3	.	TRBJ1-1	CASSYNRVNTEAFF	TGTGCCAGCAGTTACAACAGGGTCAACACTGAAGCTTTCTTT
few	TRBV3-1	.	TRBJ1-2	CASSHNGRAYGYTF	TGTGCCAGCAGCCACAACGGCAGGGCCTATGGCTACACCTTC
.	TRBV2	TRBD2	TRBJ2-2	CASSRAGPGELFF	TGTGCCAGCAGCCGAGCGGGACCCGGGGAGCTGTTTTTT
few	TRBV20-1	TRBD2	TRBJ2-1	CSARVAGVAYNEQFF	TGCAGTGCTAGGGTAGCGGGAGTAGCCTACAATGAGCAGTTCTTC
.	TRBV20-1	.	TRBJ2-7	CSAGQRTSYEQYF	TGCAGTGCTGGACAGAGGACCTCCTACGAGCAGTACTTC
few	TRBV5-1	TRBD2	TRBJ2-1	CASSTGTSGRPGYNEQFF	TGCGCCAGCAGCACCGGAACTAGCGGGAGACCGGGGTACAATGAGCAGTTCTTC
few	TRBV5-1	TRBD1	TRBJ1-4	CASSLNPFGQGKSEKLFF	TGCGCCAGCAGCTTAAACCCGTTCGGACAGGGGAAATCTGAAAAACTGTTTTTT
few	TRBV4-2	TRBD2	TRBJ2-3	CASSQVTSELADTQYF	TGTGCCAGCAGCCAAGTTACTAGCGAGCTCGCAGATACGCAGTATTTT
many	TRBV7-6	.	TRBJ1-2	CASSEGLSYGYTF	TGTGCCAGCAGCGAAGGACTGTCCTATGGCTACACCTTC
few	TRBV20-1	TRBD1	TRBJ2-7	CSARGTGDYEQYF	TGCAGTGCTAGAGGGACAGGGGACTACGAGCAGTACTTC
many	TRBV11-2	.	TRBJ2-6	CASSFLSAGRGYSGANVLTF	TGTGCCAGCAGCTTCCTAAGTGCGGGCAGGGGATACTCTGGGGCCAACGTCCTGACTTTC
many	TRBV5-1	TRBD1	TRBJ2-7	CASSLGGQETSYF	TGCGCCAGCAGCTTGGGGGGACAGGAGACATCGTACTTC
many	TRBV5-1	.	TRBJ2-2	CASSRIEQGVGNTGELFF	TGCGCCAGCAGCCGAATCGAACAGGGAGTCGGGAACACCGGGGAGCTGTTTTTT
.	TRBV7-2	.	TRBJ1-1	CASSFSATEAFF	TGTGCCAGCAGCTTCTCGGCAACTGAAGCTTTCTTT
few	TRBV15	.	TRBJ1-6	CATRTGVNSPLHF	TGTGCCACCAGAACGGGGGTAAATTCACCCCTCCACTTT
.	TRBV5-1	.	TRBJ2-3	CASSLEHSTDTQYF	TGCGCCAGCAGCTTGGAGCACTCCACAGATACGCAGTATTTT
few	TRBV5-5	TRBD1	TRBJ1-6	CASSFVPGQGNSPLHF	TGTGCCAGCAGCTTTGTGCCGGGACAGGGGAATTCACCCCTCCACTTT